This T cell receptor beta chain was identified during a study of response to subunit inactivated influenza vaccine. MiXCR, run by TCRdb on the RT-PCR reads, gives a single entry per CDR3 protein. The sample includes roughly 460,000 distinct CDR3 sequences, 9.5% to 12% of them seen just once. Germline V gives CDR1 WSHSY, CDR2 SAAADI. V was shortened by 6 bases and J by 3 bases, with 27 bases between the two germline ends. The CDR3 is 19 residues long. This receptor was obtained from a man aged 45-65 years who received an inactivated influenza vaccine. This sample comprised PBMCs from blood, obtained 45 days after vaccination. The chain recombines TRBV10-2 with TRBJ2-1; the D is unclear. In nucleotides, the CDR3 is TGCGCCAGCAGCATTCAATCGACCTCCGACACGAATAACTACAATGAGCAGTTCTTC. This gives the protein CASSIQSTSDTNNYNEQFF.